The count of the clone carrying this T cell receptor beta chain is one. The data were obtained in a study of blood T cell repertoires in COVID-19. The wider study: Donors in the United States, Italy and Spain gave samples during acute or convalescent COVID-19. T cells, B-cell-depleted T cells, or PBMCs supplied cDNA or gDNA.

Deletions cut 8 bases from V and 0 bases from J, with 5 bases between. Per germline, CDR1 WSHSY and CDR2 SAAADI. This CDR3 has 12 residues. A Seattle source enrolled patients during active infection and followed them longitudinally. Original handling: Nucleated cell counts were estimated from reference gene primer amplification. Measured with immunoSEQ multiplex PCR; TCRdb has only the in-frame clones, and not every one. The V and J calls and the clone size are those of that table, but D and trimming were determined from the DNA. The sample holds some 200,000 clones, over 80% seen once. Sequencing was carried out using peripheral blood. This chain links TRBV10-2 with TRBJ2-1; the D is unclear. The origin of this receptor is a man between 60 and 75 years old with COVID-19, enrolled during active disease. The CDR3 DNA reads as TGCGCCAGCGCACTCTCCTACAATGAGCAGTTCTTC. Translated: CASALSYNEQFF.